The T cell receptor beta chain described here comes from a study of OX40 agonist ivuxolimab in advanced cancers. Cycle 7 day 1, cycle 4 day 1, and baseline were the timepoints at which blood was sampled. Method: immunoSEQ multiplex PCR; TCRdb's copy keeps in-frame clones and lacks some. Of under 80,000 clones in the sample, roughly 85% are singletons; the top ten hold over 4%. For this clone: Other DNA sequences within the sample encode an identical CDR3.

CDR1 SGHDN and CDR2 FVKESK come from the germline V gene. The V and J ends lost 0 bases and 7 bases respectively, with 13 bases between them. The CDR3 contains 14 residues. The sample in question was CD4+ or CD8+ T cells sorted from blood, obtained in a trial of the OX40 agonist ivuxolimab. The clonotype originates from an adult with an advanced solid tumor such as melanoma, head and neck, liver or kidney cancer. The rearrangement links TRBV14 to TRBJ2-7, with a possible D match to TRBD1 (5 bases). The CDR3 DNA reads TGTGCCAGCAGCCAAGATCTGCAGGGCCATGAGCAGTACTTC. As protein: CASSQDLQGHEQYF.